The 2 T cell receptor beta chains reported below all come from one sample, sequenced in a study of shared T cell receptors in the human thymus. Produced via immunoSEQ multiplex PCR; TCRdb's table is partial and in-frame only. Here the sample spans 500,000 to 750,000 clones, more than 75% being singletons. The same data also went into a second study, on human thymus T cells.

Sequenced material: thymocytes. The source is a boy younger than two with a congenital heart defect.

The chain couples TRBV30 to TRBJ2-1; 16 nucleotides line up with TRBD2. The CDR3 totals 17 residues. Unmatched junction bases numbered 7, after V lost 1 base and J lost 7 bases. CDR1 GTSNPN and CDR2 SVGIG come from the germline V gene (reference sequence). CDR3 region: CAWSEGLAGGPGNEQFF. The CDR3 nucleotides read TGTGCCTGGAGTGAGGGACTAGCGGGAGGGCCAGGAAATGAGCAGTTCTTC.

The rearrangement links TRBV7-8 to TRBJ2-7, with D possibly being TRBD2 (5 bases). From germline, CDR1 is SGHVS and CDR2 FQNEAQ. This CDR3 contains 13 residues. Trimming removed 2 bases from V and 5 bases from J, with 10 bases in between. In nucleotides, the CDR3 is TGTGCCAGCAGCTTACGGGATGCAGACGAGCAGTACTTC. It encodes CASSLRDADEQYF.